Below, 23 T cell receptor beta chains from the same sample are listed, as sequenced in a study of blood T cell repertoires in COVID-19. Method: immunoSEQ multiplex PCR; TCRdb's copy keeps in-frame clones and lacks some. The sample includes around 300,000 clones, over 75% seen only once; the top ten take roughly 5.2%. The source material was PBMCs or T cells enriched from blood (not recorded which). Receptors were obtained from a woman in her twenties or thirties who had recovered from COVID-19.

The chain couples TRBV11-1 to TRBJ1-4, with 9 bases that match TRBD1. This CDR3 has 15 residues. Unmatched junction bases numbered 7, after V lost 4 bases and J lost 7 bases. CDR1 is SGHAT, CDR2 FQDESV, per germline (reference sequence). CDR3 region: CASSSSTGGFEKLFF. CDR3 sequence (DNA): TGTGCCAGCAGCTCGTCAACAGGGGGCTTTGAAAAACTGTTTTTT.

The chain couples TRBV11-2 to TRBJ1-2; TRBD1 might be the D (6 bases). Deletions cut 5 bases from V and 4 bases from J, with 14 bases between. CDR1 and CDR2 from the germline V gene are SGHAT and FQNNGV. CDR3 length: 14 residues. The CDR3 here is CASSAKTGTYGYTF. The CDR3 DNA follows: TGTGCCAGCAGCGCAAAAACAGGGACCTATGGCTACACCTTC.

This chain connects TRBV29-1 to TRBJ2-2, with D possibly being TRBD1 (5 bases). CDR3 length equals 16 residues. The germline CDR1 and CDR2 sequences are SQVTM and ANQGSEA. Trimming shortened V by 6 bases and J by 1 base, and 18 bases separated the two germline ends. CDR3 nucleotides: TGCAGCGTCGCCTCCAAAGGCAGGGAGAACACCGGGGAGCTGTTTTTT. It is translated as CSVASKGRENTGELFF.

The sample holds a few counts of this clone. This chain connects TRBV5-4 to TRBJ1-5, with a weak D call TRBD1 (5 bases). Germline V gene lookup returns CDR1 SGHNT and CDR2 YYREEE (reference sequence). CDR3 size: 14 residues. V was shortened by 3 bases and J by 1 base, with 8 bases between the two germline ends. CDR3 in DNA: TGTGCCAGCAGCTCCCAGGGAAGCAATCAGCCCCAGCATTTT. The encoded protein is CASSSQGSNQPQHF.

This rearrangement joins TRBV5-4 to TRBJ2-1; 8 bases map to TRBD1. J was trimmed by 0 bases and V by 4 bases; bases with no gene match: 6. The CDR3 spans 16 residues. Per germline, CDR1 SGHNT and CDR2 YYREEE (reference sequence). CDR3 in amino acids: CASSILTGGSYNEQFF. The CDR3 DNA sequence: TGTGCCAGCAGCATTCTTACAGGGGGCTCCTACAATGAGCAGTTCTTC.

A few counts support this clone. V and J are TRBV4-3 and TRBJ1-6; 9 bases align to TRBD1. Germline loops: CDR1 LGHNA, CDR2 YSLEER. V dropped 2 bases and J dropped 7; count of bases not matched to a gene: 9. The CDR3 is 17 residues long. The CDR3 is CASSQNEGQGLNSPLHF. The DNA for the CDR3 is TGCGCCAGCAGCCAAAACGAGGGACAGGGACTAAATTCACCCCTCCACTTT.

This chain uses TRBV5-4 with TRBJ2-1; 12 bases are a match to TRBD2. The V segment lost 0 bases and the J segment 6 bases; nucleotides outside the gene matches: 10. This CDR3 comprises 18 residues. The V gene's germline CDR1 is SGHNT and CDR2 YYREEE (reference sequence). The CDR3 reads CASSLGGLAGGLPNEQFF. The DNA of the CDR3 is TGTGCCAGCAGCTTGGGAGGGCTAGCGGGGGGGCTTCCCAATGAGCAGTTCTTC.

The chain uses TRBV15 and TRBJ2-7; D not resolved. The V and J ends lost 4 bases and 2 bases respectively, with 9 bases between them. The CDR3 has 13 residues. Germline lookup yields CDR1 LNHNV and CDR2 YYDKDF (reference sequence). The CDR3 region is CATSITSAYEQYF. The CDR3 DNA sequence: TGTGCCACCAGCATAACCTCGGCCTACGAGCAGTACTTC.

The chain recombines TRBV6-5 with TRBJ1-5, with D perhaps TRBD1 (6 bases). The CDR3 sequence is 14 residues long. V lost 4 bases and J 4 bases, leaving 11 bases between the germline ends. Germline loops: CDR1 MNHEY, CDR2 SVGAGI. The CDR3: CASSWEQGNQPQHF. CDR3 in DNA: TGTGCCAGCAGTTGGGAACAGGGAAATCAGCCCCAGCATTTT.

CDR3 in amino acids: CATSRDKQGDTQYF. The CDR3, as DNA: TGTGCCACCAGCAGAGATAAACAGGGAGATACGCAGTATTTT. V and J are TRBV15 and TRBJ2-3, with D possibly TRBD1 on 6 matching bases. The germline V gene encodes CDR1 LNHNV and CDR2 YYDKDF (reference sequence). CDR3 length: 14 amino acids. The V end lost 0 bases, the J end lost 5 bases, and 9 bases lay between the germline ends.

CDR3 sequence reads: CASNERSYNSPLHF. In DNA, the CDR3 is TGTGCCAGTAACGAGCGGTCCTATAATTCACCCCTCCACTTT. The chain recombines TRBV19 with TRBJ1-6; D is undetermined. This CDR3 is 14 amino acids long. The V gene lost 7 bases and the J gene lost 1 base, with 8 bases spanning the gap. Germline CDR1 is LNHDA and CDR2 is SQIVND (reference sequence).

This sequence joins TRBV7-9 and TRBJ2-1, with 9 bases fitting TRBD1. The ends lost 5 bases at V and 7 bases at J; junction bases unmatched: 9. CDR1 and CDR2 from the germline V gene are SEHNR and FQNEAQ (reference sequence). This CDR3 has 15 amino acids. For the CDR3, the DNA is TGTGCCAGCAGCCGTGGGGGACAGGGTAAAAATGAGCAGTTCTTC. Its protein product is CASSRGGQGKNEQFF.

For this clone: This sample includes further DNA sequences coding for the same CDR3. The rearrangement links TRBV5-6 to TRBJ2-5, with 8 bases lining up with TRBD2. Germline V CDR1 and CDR2: SGHDT, YYEEEE. The ends lost 0 bases at V and 5 bases at J; junction bases unmatched: 6. This CDR3 is built from 15 residues. The CDR3 sequence: CASSLVAGGRETQYF. The CDR3 coding sequence is TGTGCCAGCAGCTTGGTCGCGGGGGGAAGGGAGACCCAGTACTTC.

The chain joins TRBV18 to TRBJ1-1, with 8 bases lining up with TRBD1. This CDR3 comprises 15 residues. CDR1 and CDR2 (germline): KGHSH, LQKENI. The trim removed 3 bases at V and 3 bases at J, leaving 6 bases unmatched. The CDR3 DNA reads TGTGCCAGCTCACCCCGGACAGGGTGGGACACTGAAGCTTTCTTT. Amino acid sequence: CASSPRTGWDTEAFF.

This chain joins TRBV30 and TRBJ1-3; weak D call: TRBD1 (5 bases). Germline V gene lookup returns CDR1 GTSNPN and CDR2 SVGIG (reference sequence). Deletions cut 2 bases from V and 3 bases from J, with 11 bases between. The CDR3 sequence is 14 residues long. CDR3 in amino acids: CAWSPRAYGNTIYF. CDR3 in DNA: TGTGCCTGGAGTCCCAGGGCTTATGGAAACACCATATATTTT.

This clone was counted many times. In nucleotides, the CDR3 is TGCGCCAGCAGTTACAATGACAGGGGGCTAGCGGCTTTCTTT. It encodes CASSYNDRGLAAFF. The V call is TRBV5-1, the J call TRBJ1-1; the match to TRBD1 covers 10 bases. This CDR3 contains 14 residues. Trimming at V came to 5 bases and at J to 11 bases, leaving 12 bases not matched to a gene. Per germline, CDR1 SGHRS and CDR2 YFSETQ. Supplemented by reference TRBV5-1 and TRBJ1-1, the full variable domain reads KAGVTQTPRYLIKTRGQQVTLSCSPISGHRSVSWYQQTPGQGLQFLFEYFSETQRNKGNFPGRFSGRQFSNSRSEMNVSTLELGDSALYLCASSYNDRGLAAFFGQGTRLTVV.

Note on this clone: The CDR3 carries no conserved terminal phenylalanine or tryptophan, so it likely arises from a read error. The genes are TRBV5-1 and TRBJ1-5, with a tentative D call TRBD1 (5 bases). This CDR3 has 15 residues. Trimming cost V 1 base and J 4 bases, with 12 bases left between them. The V gene's germline CDR1 is SGHRS and CDR2 YFSETQ. For the CDR3, the DNA is TGCGCCAGCAGCTTGACTGGACAAATGAATCAGCCCCAGCATCTT. Encoded protein: CASSLTGQMNQPQHL.

The rearrangement links TRBV4-2 to TRBJ1-4; a weak D match, TRBD1 (5 bases). Germline V lookup: CDR1 LGHNA, CDR2 YNFKEQ. Trimming took off 1 base at V and 8 bases at J, with 17 bases between the two ends. This CDR3 is 16 amino acids long. CDR3 bases: TGTGCCAGCAGCCAAGGTTCTGGGGGGATATGGGAAAAACTGTTTTTT. It specifies CASSQGSGGIWEKLFF.

The V call is TRBV5-1, the J call TRBJ2-3; 11 bases align to TRBD2. Per the germline V gene, CDR1 is SGHRS and CDR2 is YFSETQ. Trimming cost V 3 bases and J 4 bases; bases outside gene matches: 10. The CDR3 is 17 residues long. The CDR3 protein is CASSSYSGGAGPDTQYF. The CDR3 nucleotides read TGCGCCAGCAGCTCCTATAGCGGGGGGGCCGGGCCAGATACGCAGTATTTT.

The J gene is TRBJ2-1, the V gene TRBV12-5, with D possibly matching TRBD2 (5 bases). This CDR3 has 15 amino acids. Germline V lookup: CDR1 LGHNT, CDR2 FRNRAP. Trimming left V 1 base short and J 0 bases short, with 7 bases between. The DNA of the CDR3 is TGTGCTAGTGGTTTGGCCGGGAACTCCTACAATGAGCAGTTCTTC. It encodes CASGLAGNSYNEQFF.

This clone was picked up a small number of times. The chain couples TRBV3-1 (or the pseudogene TRBV3-2) to TRBJ1-1, with D possibly being TRBD1 (5 bases). Looked up from germline, CDR1 is LGHDT and CDR2 is YNNKEL (reference sequence). V lost 4 bases to trimming and J lost 2 bases, with 14 bases between them. The CDR3 consists of 15 residues. The CDR3 sequence is CASSRAPGDNTEAFF. The CDR3, as DNA: TGTGCCAGCAGCCGAGCCCCGGGGGACAACACTGAAGCTTTCTTT.

This chain links TRBV6-2 or TRBV6-3 with TRBJ2-7; 7 nucleotides align to TRBD1. Germline V lookup: CDR1 MNHEY, CDR2 SVGEGT. Losses at the gene ends were 0 bases for V and 3 bases for J; bases not matched to a gene: 5. The CDR3 runs to 15 residues. CDR3 DNA: TGTGCCAGCAGTTACTCGAGACAGGGAAGCTACGAGCAGTACTTC. Translation: CASSYSRQGSYEQYF.

The V and J genes are TRBV7-9 and TRBJ1-1, with 10 bases fitting TRBD1. The CDR3 spans 15 residues. Germline CDR1 and CDR2: SEHNR and FQNEAQ (reference sequence). V dropped 5 bases and J dropped 5; count of bases not matched to a gene: 8. For the CDR3, the DNA is TGTGCCAGCAGCATCGGGACAGGGGTTTTGACTGAAGCTTTCTTT. This translates into CASSIGTGVLTEAFF.